This T cell receptor beta chain was found in a study of T cells after yellow fever vaccination. The germline V gene has CDR1 LGHNT and CDR2 FRNRAP. There are 14 residues in the CDR3. V gave up 1 base and J gave up 0 bases, with 6 bases separating them. Each CDR3 protein is one row after TCRdb ran MiXCR on the 5' RACE reads. The table records approximately 550,000 distinct CDR3 sequences, roughly 14% of them present only once. The TCR sequence derives from a man in his thirties or forties who received the YFV17D yellow fever vaccine. This chain links TRBV12-5 with TRBJ2-5; D call uncertain. Material: PBMCs, obtained on the day of the yellow fever booster vaccination. The CDR3 reads CASGLGQNQETQYF. The CDR3 nucleotides read TGTGCTAGTGGTTTGGGGCAGAACCAAGAGACCCAGTACTTC.